One TCR beta chain is described in this entry. This clonotype was picked up a small number of times. This receptor's antigen is unknown. No qualities accompany the bases; no much larger clone lies one base away. Ficoll-Paque density gradient centrifugation was the method used to isolate PBMCs. Here V drops 5 bases and J drops 3 bases, and the junction holds 10 bases not matched to any gene. The CDR3 covers 16 residues, taking in both the cysteine and the phenylalanine. Only the CDR3 DNA stays, 48 bases, in frame from base 1. The reads were generated on an Illumina NovaSeq 6000. TCRalpha and TCRbeta cDNA libraries were built by 5'RACE with constant-segment primers, adding sample barcodes and unique molecular identifiers. Trizol reagent was used to extract RNA from every sample. Library amplification was performed in two PCR steps, and a second sample barcode and Illumina TruSeq adapters were introduced in the second step. The libraries were sequenced on an Illumina NovaSeq using 2 x 150 bp paired-end reads. In the authors' own workflow: The reads were demultiplexed and collapsed into UMI-guided consensus sequences using migec v1.2.7. Using mixcr v2.1.11, UMI consensuses were aligned to TRA and TRB V and J templates and then assembled into clonotypes. Expanded or contracted clonotypes were those called significant by both edgeR and NoisET, with noise models trained on biological replicates. For edgeR calls, the thresholds were a false discovery rate-adjusted p below 0.01 and a log2 fold-change of 1. As an exploratory analysis of dynamics, PCA with hierarchical clustering was applied to max-normalized trajectories of the 1000 most abundant clonotypes. Separately sequenced CD4+ and CD8+ repertoires were used to assign the CD4 or CD8 phenotype of responding clones. TCRdb trimmed the raw reads at Q25, called clones with MiXCR and kept productive beta chains. Each entry is one CDR3 protein sequence, shown with its most common DNA and genes. These V and J calls derive from TCRdb rather than the authors' analysis. The sample has roughly 99,000 distinct CDR3 sequences on record, over 13% of them singletons. Approximately 43% of the sample is held by the ten biggest clonotypes.

The sample belongs to a study of T-cell memory formation after mild COVID-19 (dated by TCRdb to about 2021). For the study in its entirety: Most TCR sequence clusters were specific to one of the two donors. In a couple of donors, T-cell clones that expanded and contracted after mild COVID-19 were tracked by sequencing TCRalpha and TCRbeta repertoires over time. Two young, previously healthy adult volunteers made up the cohort, one male and one female. What the research found in general, with its limitations: Whether the second-wave clones peaking on day 37 were SARS-CoV-2 specific was not confirmed. Clones that contracted from day 15 to 85 showed balanced CD4/CD8 phenotypes, whereas a second wave of clones that expanded from day 15 to 37 leaned towards CD4+. Some responding clones were detected in pre-infection memory, suggesting pre-existing cross-reactive memory T cells joined the SARS-CoV-2 response. Contracting CD4+ clones were found mainly in CM and EM memory subsets, while CD8+ clones were enriched in EMRA. The study included only a couple of mild cases, and larger cohorts that include severe cases with pre-infection samples were judged to be necessary.

The chain uses TRBV12-3 or TRBV12-4 and TRBJ1-3; TRBD1 fits 7 bases in the junction. The sample comprised PBMCs or a T cell subset sorted from them (not recorded which). This sequence originates from a man aged 18 to 30 who had mild COVID-19 (a few samples of this study predate the infection). The sample titles of this study are shuffled in the database, so cell type and time point are left out; the donor was told from shared clones. The nucleotides read TGTGCCAGCAGTCTACACATGGGACAGCTTGGAAACACCATATATTTT. Its protein reads: CASSLHMGQLGNTIYF.